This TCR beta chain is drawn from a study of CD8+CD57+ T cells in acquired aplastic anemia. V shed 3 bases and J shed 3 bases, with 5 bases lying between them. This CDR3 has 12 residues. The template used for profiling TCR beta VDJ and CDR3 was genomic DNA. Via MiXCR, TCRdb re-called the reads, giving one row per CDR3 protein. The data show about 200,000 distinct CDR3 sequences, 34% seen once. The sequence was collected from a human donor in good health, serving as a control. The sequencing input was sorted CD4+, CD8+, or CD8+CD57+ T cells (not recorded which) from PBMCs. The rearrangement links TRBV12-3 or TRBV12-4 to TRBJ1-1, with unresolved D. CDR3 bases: TGTGCCAGCAGTTTTGGGGACACTGAAGCTTTCTTT. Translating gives CASSFGDTEAFF.